This T cell receptor (beta chain) comes out of a study of blood T cell repertoires in COVID-19. The germline CDR1 and CDR2 sequences are SGHNT and YENEEA. The V and J ends lost 5 bases and 11 bases, in that order; junction bases with no gene match: 9. The CDR3 sequence is 13 residues long. Adults between about 18 and 89 years of age took part from approximately 24 US areas. Participants' own reports of clinical history determined their cohort assignment. Libraries were prepared by immunoSEQ multiplex PCR; TCRdb keeps only in-frame clonotypes and omits some of them. In the table there are 200,000 or so clones, roughly 90% of which are singletons.

The TCR comes from a woman between 25 and 40 years old who had recovered from COVID-19. This chain links TRBV11-3 with TRBJ2-3, with 8 bases fitting TRBD2. Sequencing input: PBMCs or T cells enriched from blood (not recorded which). CDR3 sequence: CASSHTSGSEQYF. The DNA of the CDR3 is TGTGCCAGCAGCCATACTAGCGGTTCGGAGCAGTATTTT. Using reference TRBV11-3 and TRBJ2-3 for the parts outside the CDR3, the full variable domain is EAGVVQSPRYKIIEKKQPVAFWCNPISGHNTLYWYLQNLGQGPELLIRYENEEAVDDSQLPKDRFSAERLKGVDSTLKIQPAELGDSAVYLCASSHTSGSEQYFGPGTRLTVL.